This TCR beta chain was recovered during a study of Graves' ophthalmopathy and Graves' hyperthyroidism. The hyperthyroidism patients, aged 18 to 65, had been newly diagnosed, with under 2 months' duration. Clinical symptoms and serum thyroxine were used for diagnosis; TRAb, thyroid ultrasound and orbital computed tomography were also relied on. J was trimmed by 1 base and V by 3 bases; bases with no gene match: 3. CDR3 length: 15 amino acids. Germline V gene sequence: CDR1 SGHAT, CDR2 FQNNGV. Amplification from RNA transcripts yielded the TCR beta CDR3 regions. The first-round RT-PCR employed HTBI primers together with the Qiagen OneStep RT-PCR kit. A multiplex PCR was then performed as the second round. TCRdb reprocessed the multiplex PCR reads via MiXCR and lists one record per CDR3 protein. This table has some 360,000 distinct CDR3 sequences, approximately 18% appearing once.

The clonotype was recovered from an adult woman with stable Graves' hyperthyroidism. The specimen was peripheral blood. The chain has TRBV11-2 and TRBJ2-5; 9 bases line up with TRBD1. As DNA, the CDR3 is TGTGCCAGCAGCTTCAACAGGGGGCCCCAAGAGACCCAGTACTTC. This encodes CASSFNRGPQETQYF.